Described below is a single T cell receptor beta chain sequence and its context. The sample holds a few counts of this clonotype. Its recognized antigen is unknown. A much larger clone lies one base from this, so it may be a read error. The sample originates from a study of read filtering for tumor transcriptome and immune sequencing (dated by TCRdb to the early 2020s). For context, the study as a whole: Of the patients in the cohort, about 17 were male and approximately 15 were female, and their mean age was about 70 years, with a range of about 47 to 80. As a main aim, a read-filtering strategy for immune repertoire data was addressed, with the specific question being whether clonotypes supported by a single read should be removed. Using the same bone marrow samples, the study compared TCR repertoires obtained by targeted immune repertoire sequencing with those obtained by bulk whole-transcriptome sequencing. TCR-region mapped reads per sample ranged from about 3.5 to 11 million with IR-seq versus only about 85 to 1273 with RNA-seq. By revised international staging, roughly 8 patients were R-ISS I, approximately 15 were R-ISS II and roughly seven were R-ISS III. After DNase treatment, whole-transcriptome libraries were prepared with the TruSeq RNA Access Library Prep Kit.

Based on the germline V gene (reference sequence), the CDR1 and CDR2 sequences are SEHNR and FQNEAQ. V is clipped by 1 base and J by 14 bases, and the sequence between their germline boundaries is 14 bases long. The CDR3, cysteine through phenylalanine, is 12 amino acids long. The CDR3 DNA has 36 bases and is translated from base 1. The Immunoverse kit was used to build TCR libraries from about 400 ng RNA, with molecular barcoded adaptors covering alpha/delta and beta/gamma chains. TCR library preparation was performed with the same RNA that was used for transcriptome sequencing. TCR libraries were sequenced on an Illumina HiSeq 4000 with 2 x 150 cycles. The source study handled its data this way. MiXCR aligned TCR reads to human V, D, J and C references and assembled the aligned reads into CDR3 clonotypes, with quality filtering and error correction included. The tcR package in R was used to analyze clonotype counts and gene usage diversity. For inspection of raw mapping reads, RNA-seq reads were mapped by STAR aligner version 2.5.3a onto GRCh37 of the human genome. IR-seq fastq files were randomly downsampled with Seqtk 1.3 to test the effect of sequencing depth on detected clonotypes. Clones were called with MiXCR by TCRdb after fastp trimmed the public reads at Q25, and only in-frame beta chains were retained. A single entry per CDR3 protein holds the most common genes and DNA from its merged rows. TCRdb assigned the V and J calls; the authors' analysis was not used. The sample table contains approximately 90,000 distinct CDR3 sequences; only one count was recorded for about 12% of them. Jointly, the top ten make up 14% to 15% of the sample.

Study-level results and caveats: The correlation between IR-seq and RNA-seq shared clonotype proportions rose when single-read clonotypes were removed. Single-read clonotypes made up around 80% of clonotypes but only roughly 3.5% of total reads in IR-seq, compared with around 71% of clonotypes and 35% to 45% of reads in RNA-seq. The sorted CD138-negative fraction was composed of a mixed bone marrow immune population rather than of purified T cells. IR-seq captured clonotypes at much higher depth and more reliably than RNA-seq, and smaller IR-seq throughput sufficed to identify most shared clonotypes.

Every patient had bone marrow sampled at the time of active disease. Ficoll-Hypaque density gradient centrifugation was used to isolate the bone marrow mononuclear cells. To remove myeloma plasma cells, the cells were labeled with CD138 magnetic microbeads on a MACS separator, and CD138-negative cells were then collected by negative selection. Flow cytometry with CD138 antibodies on an Attune NxT was used to check how pure the isolated cells were. Total RNA was extracted with TRIzol reagent and quantified with a NanoDrop spectrophotometer. For each patient, paired RNA-seq and IR-seq were run on the CD138-negative bone marrow sample from that patient.

Sequencing was done on a sample of a population of CD138-negative cells sorted from bone marrow. Read against the paper, the sample's cell subset or site label means: bone marrow mononuclear cells depleted of CD138+ plasma/myeloma cells by negative magnetic selection. This chain joins TRBV7-9 to TRBJ1-2; no confident D gene assignment can be made. This TCR derives from a donor aged 40 or over with multiple myeloma. The DNA is TGTGCCAGCAGCTTAGGGGTAGAAGTTGATACCTTC. It encodes CASSLGVEVDTF.